Presented here are 3 T cell receptor beta chains from one specimen sequenced in a study of beta chain features in type 1 diabetes. Study results and limitations: In all four CD4+ subsets, TCRB CDR3 length was significantly, moderately reduced in type 1 diabetes.

Their target antigens are unknown. As every portion of the isolated RNA was reverse transcribed, the sequencing read expressed TCRB transcripts. TCRdb keeps only in-frame clones here, not all; method: immunoSEQ multiplex PCR. The data show fewer than 350,000 clones, with about 15% seen just once and more than 0.015% held by the top ten. The sample taken for sequencing was naive CD4+ T cells from blood. These TCRs come from a man between 18 and 35 years old with type 1 diabetes.

This clone was observed a handful of times. The chain combines TRBV7-8 with TRBJ2-1; 16 nucleotides line up with TRBD2. This CDR3 region has 17 residues. Losses at the gene ends were 0 bases for V and 7 bases for J; bases not matched to a gene: 3. CDR1 is SGHVS and CDR2 is FQNEAQ in the germline V gene. CDR3 loop: CASSLAGTSGRGNEQFF. CDR3 bases: TGTGCCAGCAGCTTAGCAGGGACTAGCGGGAGGGGTAATGAGCAGTTCTTC.

This chain connects TRBV27 to TRBJ2-7; the D gene is possibly TRBD1 (5 bases). The CDR3 totals 13 residues. The V end lost 5 bases, the J end lost 6 bases, and 14 bases lay between the germline ends. Germline CDR1 MNHEY, CDR2 SMNVEV (reference sequence). CDR3 coding DNA: TGTGCCAGCAGTCCGACCCCTCAGGGCGAGCAGTACTTC. The encoded protein is CASSPTPQGEQYF.

The genes are TRBV7-9 and TRBJ2-3; 10 bases map to TRBD1. Germline V lookup: CDR1 SEHNR, CDR2 FQNEAQ (reference sequence). Trimming removed 5 bases from V and 8 bases from J; junction bases left unmatched: 13. CDR3 length: 16 residues. The chain's CDR3 is CASSAAGTGARGTQYF. For the CDR3, the DNA is TGTGCCAGCAGCGCAGCCGGGACAGGGGCGAGGGGTACGCAGTATTTT.